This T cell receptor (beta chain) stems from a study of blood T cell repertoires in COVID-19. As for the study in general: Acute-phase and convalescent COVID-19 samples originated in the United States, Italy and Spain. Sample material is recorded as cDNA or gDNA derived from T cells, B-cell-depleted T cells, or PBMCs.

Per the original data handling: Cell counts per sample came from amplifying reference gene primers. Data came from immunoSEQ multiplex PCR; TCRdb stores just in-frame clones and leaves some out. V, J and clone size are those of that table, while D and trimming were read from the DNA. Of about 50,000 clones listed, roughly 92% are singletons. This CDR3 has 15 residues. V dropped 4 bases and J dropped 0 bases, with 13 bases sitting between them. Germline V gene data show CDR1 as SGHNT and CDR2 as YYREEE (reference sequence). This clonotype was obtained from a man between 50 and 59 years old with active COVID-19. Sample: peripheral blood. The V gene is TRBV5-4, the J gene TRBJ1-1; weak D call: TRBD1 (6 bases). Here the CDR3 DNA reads TGTGCCAGCAGCCTATTCACAGGGATGAACACTGAAGCTTTCTTT. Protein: CASSLFTGMNTEAFF.